This T cell receptor (beta chain) derives from a study of naive and memory T cell subsets. Broader study findings: No ground truth validated the naive and memory repertoire findings. Over 95% of naive TCR sequences appeared only once after error correction, unlike memory subsets.

This clonotype was observed a handful of times. Its antigen is not identified. Both TRBC1 and TRBC2 were covered by a beta constant-region primer of two equimolar oligonucleotides. The ligated cDNA underwent four PCR rounds using SP2 and nested alpha and beta constant-region primers. The cDNA 3' end received a ligated single-stranded oligonucleotide carrying the SP2 primer and a 12-nucleotide UMI. TCRdb itself ran the UMI-ligation and nested PCR reads through MiXCR, one entry per CDR3 protein. The sample has around 130,000 distinct CDR3 sequences; 36% are singletons. Germline loops: CDR1 SGHTA, CDR2 FQGNSA. The CDR3 is 16 amino acids. Trimming cost V 5 bases and J 7 bases; bases outside gene matches: 12. Cells stained for CD3, CD4, CD8, CD45RA and CD27 were sorted into four subsets.

Sequencing input: central memory CD4+ T cells from blood. The gene calls are TRBV7-2 and TRBJ2-7; 12 bases fit TRBD1. The receptor was derived from a human donor in good health. The CDR3: CASSTRVGTGGAEQYF. CDR3 coding DNA: TGTGCCAGCAGCACACGGGTCGGGACAGGGGGCGCAGAGCAGTACTTC.